The rows below give T cell receptor beta chains drawn from one sample of a study of T cell repertoires in aging, cancer and after chemotherapy. TCRdb re-derived calls from the multiplex PCR reads in MiXCR, one entry per CDR3 protein. Among 10,000 to 12,000 distinct CDR3 sequences listed, 20% to 30% were seen once. The sample comprised blood. These receptor sequences come from a human donor in good health. The CDR3 runs from the conserved cysteine through the conserved F or W. The D gene is left open where the match is weak. Clone size appears in some rows only: once, few, many, or a class for an expanded clone.

medium-sized	NA	TRBV13	14	TRBJ2-7	CASSLGSSSYEQYF	TGTGCCAGCAGCTTAGGCAGTTCCTCCTACGAGCAGTACTTC
medium-sized	NA	TRBV30	13	TRBJ1-2	CAWRPDVSYGYTF	TGTGCCTGGAGACCGGACGTTAGCTATGGCTACACCTTC
medium-sized	NA	TRBV29-1	10	TRBJ1-1	CSVSQLEAFF	TGCAGCGTTTCCCAGCTTGAAGCTTTCTTT
NA	TRBD2	TRBV6-5	17	TRBJ2-5	CASSHRGTSGGEETQYF	TGTGCCAGCAGTCACCGCGGGACTAGCGGGGGGGAAGAGACCCAGTACTTC
few	NA	TRBV10-3	12	TRBJ1-1	CATRDIGTEAFF	TGTGCCACCAGGGACATCGGTACTGAAGCTTTCTTT
NA	NA	TRBV27	12	TRBJ2-5	CASSGPQETQYF	TGTGCCAGCAGTGGACCACAAGAGACCCAGTACTTC
medium-sized	NA	TRBV6-2/TRBV6-3	12	TRBJ1-6	CASRHRVSPLHF	TGTGCCAGCAGACACAGGGTCTCACCCCTCCACTTT
NA	TRBD2	TRBV5-6	19	TRBJ2-1	CASSPGLAGLPFFDNEQFF	TGTGCCAGCAGCCCTGGACTAGCGGGGCTTCCCTTTTTTGACAATGAGCAGTTCTTC
medium-sized	NA	TRBV7-2	11	TRBJ2-3	CASLEGETQYF	TGTGCCAGCTTAGAGGGTGAGACGCAGTATTTT
few	TRBD2	TRBV20-1	16	TRBJ2-3	CSAMTSGGPSTDTQYF	TGCAGTGCAATGACTAGCGGGGGGCCTAGCACAGATACGCAGTATTTT
medium-sized	TRBD2	TRBV19	14	TRBJ2-7	CASSSGGAGYEQYF	TGTGCCAGTAGTAGCGGGGGGGCGGGCTACGAGCAGTACTTC
few	TRBD2	TRBV20-1	13	TRBJ2-1	CSASDGGAGEQFF	TGCAGTGCTAGCGACGGGGGGGCGGGTGAGCAGTTCTTC
NA	NA	TRBV5-6	12	TRBJ2-5	CASSWGPETQYF	TGTGCCAGCAGCTGGGGACCGGAGACCCAGTACTTC
NA	NA	TRBV20-1	15	TRBJ1-1	CSARGPGAPNTEAFF	TGCAGTGCTAGAGGCCCCGGGGCCCCGAACACTGAAGCTTTCTTT